This passage covers 20 T cell receptor beta chains from one sample sequenced in a study of radiation and T cells in renal cell carcinoma. As for time point: blood 4 weeks post-SBRT, at nephrectomy. Treatment described: 15 Gy SBRT to primary tumor, nephrectomy 4 weeks later. Here immunoSEQ multiplex PCR was the method, and the copy in TCRdb shows in-frame clones only, minus some. This sample yields some 150,000 clones, of which approximately 86% are seen a single time; 15% to 20% belongs to the top ten. Sample: blood, taken from a patient whose treatment included radiotherapy and nephrectomy. These receptors all come from a woman in her fifties or sixties with renal cell carcinoma.

The chain employs TRBV6-5 and TRBJ1-2; D gene ambiguous. In germline, CDR1 is MNHEY, CDR2 SVGAGI. V lost 0 bases to trimming and J lost 8 bases, with 10 bases between them. CDR3 length: 13 residues. For the CDR3, the DNA is TGTGCCAGCAGTTACTCGACGCCCCTGGGCTACACCTTC. Translation gives CASSYSTPLGYTF.

The chain employs TRBV2 and TRBJ1-6; 7 bases align to TRBD1. Losses at the gene ends were 10 bases for V and 8 bases for J; bases not matched to a gene: 11. From germline, CDR1 is SNHLY and CDR2 FYNNEI. The CDR3 runs 14 residues. The CDR3 DNA reads as TGTGCCATCGGGACGGGACAGTTGGATTCACCCCTCCACTTT. It yields the protein CAIGTGQLDSPLHF.

CDR3 loop: CASSPNTNPNIQYF. The CDR3 DNA is TGTGCCAGCAGCCCTAATACAAACCCAAACATTCAGTACTTC. This chain connects TRBV9 to TRBJ2-4, with D unclear. Germline loops: CDR1 SGDLS, CDR2 YYNGEE. This CDR3 region has 14 residues. Trimming took 4 bases from V and 6 from J, leaving 14 bases between them.

V gene TRBV9 combines with J gene TRBJ2-1; 14 bases are shared with TRBD2. The CDR3 extends over 20 amino acids. Per the germline V gene, CDR1 is SGDLS and CDR2 is YYNGEE. V shed 4 bases, J shed 0 bases, and the junction held 12 bases outside the gene matches. CDR3 sequence: CASSHRTSGGPPSSYNEQFF. In DNA form, the CDR3 reads TGTGCCAGCAGCCACCGGACTAGCGGGGGGCCCCCAAGCTCCTACAATGAGCAGTTCTTC.

The V call is TRBV19, the J call TRBJ1-5; maybe TRBD1 (5 bases). There are 15 residues in the CDR3. Trimming stripped 3 bases from V and 6 bases from J, with 15 bases between. Per germline, CDR1 LNHDA and CDR2 SQIVND (reference sequence). DNA for the CDR3: TGTGCCAGTAGTATGAGTGGCAGGGAGGGTCAGCCCCAGCATTTT. It encodes CASSMSGREGQPQHF.

Only a few counts were recorded for this clone. The J gene is TRBJ2-3, the V gene TRBV4-3; D ambiguous. Germline loops: CDR1 LGHNA, CDR2 YSLEER. Trimming shortened V by 0 bases and J by 1 base, and 11 bases separated the two germline ends. The CDR3 consists of 16 residues. DNA of the CDR3: TGCGCCAGCAGCCAAGATCAGTCCTACGGCACAGATACGCAGTATTTT. Its protein is CASSQDQSYGTDTQYF.

This clone has a single count. In the same sample, other DNA sequences code for this CDR3. The rearrangement joins TRBV2 to TRBJ2-5; no reliable D call. The V and J ends lost 4 bases and 2 bases respectively, with 8 bases between them. CDR3 length: 13 residues. In germline, CDR1 is SNHLY, CDR2 FYNNEI. The CDR3 nucleotides read TGTGCCAGCAGTGTAGTGGATCAAGAGACCCAGTACTTC. Translated: CASSVVDQETQYF.

The gene calls are TRBV7-2 and TRBJ2-1; D is unclear. Trimming took 4 bases from V and 7 from J, leaving 14 bases between them. CDR3 length equals 14 residues. CDR1 is SGHTA, CDR2 FQGNSA, per germline. This CDR3 reads CASSSTVLGNEQFF. DNA of the CDR3: TGTGCCAGCAGCTCGACGGTGCTTGGTAATGAGCAGTTCTTC. Full variable domain (rest looked up from reference TRBV7-2 and TRBJ2-1): GAGVSQSPSNKVTEKGKDVELRCDPISGHTALYWYRQSLGQGLEFLIYFQGNSAPDKSGLPSDRFSAERTGGSVSTLTIQRTQQEDSAVYLCASSSTVLGNEQFFGPGTRLTVL.

The chain links TRBV28 to TRBJ1-2; no firm D call. The CDR3 contains 15 residues. Germline values: CDR1 MDHEN, CDR2 SYDVKM. Trimming took 2 bases from V and 3 from J, leaving 13 bases between them. The CDR3 sequence is CASSLAAGWDYGYTF. CDR3 DNA sequence: TGTGCCAGCAGTTTAGCGGCGGGTTGGGACTATGGCTACACCTTC.

The chain combines TRBV7-2 with TRBJ1-1; 9 nucleotides agree with TRBD1. CDR1 and CDR2 from the germline V gene are SGHTA and FQGNSA. V trimming: 2 bases; J trimming: 6 bases; junction bases outside the gene matches: 4. The CDR3 length is 14 residues. CDR3 sequence reads: CASSLHRTGAEAFF. In nucleotides, the CDR3 is TGTGCCAGCAGCTTACACCGGACAGGGGCTGAAGCTTTCTTT.

The chain has TRBV5-1 and TRBJ1-2, with D maybe TRBD1 (5 bases). The CDR3 runs 14 residues. V was pared by 3 bases and J by 7 bases, with 16 bases between. CDR1 is SGHRS, CDR2 YFSETQ, per germline. This CDR3 reads CASSWDERSGGYTF. The CDR3 DNA is TGCGCCAGCAGCTGGGACGAGAGGAGTGGTGGCTACACCTTC.

This clone was detected only a few times. This sequence joins TRBV7-7 and TRBJ1-5; 8 bases map to TRBD1. Germline CDR1 SSHAT, CDR2 FNYEAQ (reference sequence). The CDR3 length is 15 residues. With 4 bases clipped from V and 2 bases from J, the junction kept 4 bases outside the gene matches. CDR3 nucleotide sequence: TGTGCCAGCAGCTCCGGGACAGGTGGCAATCAGCCCCAGCATTTT. It yields the protein CASSSGTGGNQPQHF.

This clone occurred a few times. The rearrangement links TRBV2 to TRBJ1-2; weak D call: TRBD1 (5 bases). The CDR3 length is 11 residues. Germline V gene lookup returns CDR1 SNHLY and CDR2 FYNNEI. The V end was cut by 2 bases, the J end by 14 bases, with 12 bases between. CDR3: CASSESGRSTF. CDR3 bases: TGTGCCAGCAGTGAATCGGGACGGTCTACCTTC.

This clone has a handful of counts. The chain has TRBV19 and TRBJ1-6; D not certain. Germline-derived CDR1 and CDR2 are LNHDA and SQIVND (reference sequence). This CDR3 has 15 amino acids. Trimming removed 3 bases at V and 6 bases at J, with 12 bases between. The CDR3 bases are TGTGCCAGTAGTATCCAGGCGAATCCTAATTCACCCCTCCACTTT. This gives the protein CASSIQANPNSPLHF.

The chain recombines TRBV18 with TRBJ1-4; D might be TRBD1 (5 bases). Trimming pared 2 bases from V and 6 bases from J, leaving 7 bases between. CDR1 is KGHSH and CDR2 is LQKENI in the germline V gene. This CDR3 has 13 residues. Here the CDR3 reads CASSPGTDEKLFF. The CDR3 nucleotides are TGTGCCAGCTCACCAGGGACGGATGAAAAACTGTTTTTT.

In its sample, this clone was seen a few times. V usage is TRBV28 and J usage is TRBJ1-1; D is unclear. The CDR3 totals 13 residues. Germline CDR1 reads MDHEN; CDR2 reads SYDVKM. V lost 5 bases to trimming and J lost 1 base, with 8 bases between them. The DNA of the CDR3 is TGTGCCAGCAGTCCCCTGGGGAACACTGAAGCTTTCTTT. Residues: CASSPLGNTEAFF.

This clone was seen just once. The chain uses TRBV28 and TRBJ2-5; 7 bases align to TRBD1. Germline CDR1 reads MDHEN; CDR2 reads SYDVKM. The CDR3 loop spans 13 amino acids. The J segment lost 5 bases and the V segment lost 7 bases, leaving 7 bases of the junction unmatched. The CDR3 sequence is CASMTTGAETQYF. DNA for the CDR3: TGTGCCAGCATGACTACAGGGGCCGAGACCCAGTACTTC.

V and J are TRBV7-2 and TRBJ2-1, with TRBD2 as a possible D gene (7 bases). Germline CDR1 reads SGHTA; CDR2 reads FQGNSA. The CDR3 loop spans 14 amino acids. V was trimmed by 0 bases and J by 8 bases, leaving 11 bases between them. CDR3 region: CASSLAGGADEQFF. The DNA of the CDR3 is TGTGCCAGCAGCTTAGCGGGGGGGGCCGATGAGCAGTTCTTC.

V is TRBV6-5 and J is TRBJ1-2; weak D call: TRBD1 (6 bases). CDR3 length equals 13 residues. The germline V and J ends were trimmed by 5 bases and 8 bases, with 15 bases remaining between them. Germline V CDR1 and CDR2: MNHEY, SVGAGI. CDR3 in DNA: TGTGCCAGCAGTCCTACAGGGACGTCGGGCTACACCTTC. It yields the protein CASSPTGTSGYTF.

The chain couples TRBV7-2 to TRBJ2-7, with 8 positions matching TRBD2. With 8 bases clipped from V and 5 bases from J, the junction kept 8 bases outside the gene matches. This CDR3 comprises 13 residues. Germline-derived CDR1 and CDR2 are SGHTA and FQGNSA. CDR3 coding DNA: TGTGCCAGCGCCCGGGGCGGGAGGAACGAGCAGTACTTC. Protein product: CASARGGRNEQYF.